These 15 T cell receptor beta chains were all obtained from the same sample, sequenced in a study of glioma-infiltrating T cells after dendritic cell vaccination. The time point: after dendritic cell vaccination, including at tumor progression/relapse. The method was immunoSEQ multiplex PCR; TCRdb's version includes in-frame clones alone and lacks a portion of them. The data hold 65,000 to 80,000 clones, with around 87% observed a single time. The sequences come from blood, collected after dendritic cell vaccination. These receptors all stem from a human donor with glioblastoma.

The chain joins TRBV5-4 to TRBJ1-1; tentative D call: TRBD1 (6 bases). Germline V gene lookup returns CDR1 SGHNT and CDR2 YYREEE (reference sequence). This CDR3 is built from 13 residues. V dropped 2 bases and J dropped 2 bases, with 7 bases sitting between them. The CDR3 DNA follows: TGTGCCAGCAGCTTCAGGGGAAACACTGAAGCTTTCTTT. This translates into CASSFRGNTEAFF.

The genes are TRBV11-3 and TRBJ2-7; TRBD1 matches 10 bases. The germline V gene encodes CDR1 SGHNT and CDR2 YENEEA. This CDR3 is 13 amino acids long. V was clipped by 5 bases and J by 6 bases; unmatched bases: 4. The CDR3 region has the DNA TGTGCCAGCAGCCGGGACAGGGGAAGCGAGCAGTACTTC. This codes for CASSRDRGSEQYF. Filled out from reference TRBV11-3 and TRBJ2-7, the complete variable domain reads EAGVVQSPRYKIIEKKQPVAFWCNPISGHNTLYWYLQNLGQGPELLIRYENEEAVDDSQLPKDRFSAERLKGVDSTLKIQPAELGDSAVYLCASSRDRGSEQYFGPGTRLTVT.

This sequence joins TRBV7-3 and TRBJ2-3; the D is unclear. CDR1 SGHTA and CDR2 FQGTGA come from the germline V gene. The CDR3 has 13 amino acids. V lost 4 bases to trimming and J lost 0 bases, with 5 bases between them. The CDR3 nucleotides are TGTGCCAGCAGCTACATCAGCACAGATACGCAGTATTTT. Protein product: CASSYISTDTQYF.

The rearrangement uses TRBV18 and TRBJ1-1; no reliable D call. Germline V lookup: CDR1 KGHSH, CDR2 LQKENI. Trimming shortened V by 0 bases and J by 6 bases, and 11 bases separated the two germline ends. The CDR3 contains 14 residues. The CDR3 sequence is CASSPPNTRAEAFF. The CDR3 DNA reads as TGTGCCAGCTCACCACCGAACACTCGGGCTGAAGCTTTCTTT.

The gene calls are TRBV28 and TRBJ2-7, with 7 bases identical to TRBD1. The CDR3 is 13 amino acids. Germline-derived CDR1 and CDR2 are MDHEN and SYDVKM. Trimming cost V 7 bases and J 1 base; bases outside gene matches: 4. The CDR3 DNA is TGTGCCAGCACCCCGGGACAGTCCTACGAGCAGTACTTC. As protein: CASTPGQSYEQYF.

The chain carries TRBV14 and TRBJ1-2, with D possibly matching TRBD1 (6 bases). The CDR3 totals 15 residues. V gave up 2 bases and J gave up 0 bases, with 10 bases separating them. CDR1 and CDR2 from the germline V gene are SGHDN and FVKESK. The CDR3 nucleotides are TGTGCCAGCAGCCAACAGGGGTACGCTAACTATGGCTACACCTTC. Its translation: CASSQQGYANYGYTF.

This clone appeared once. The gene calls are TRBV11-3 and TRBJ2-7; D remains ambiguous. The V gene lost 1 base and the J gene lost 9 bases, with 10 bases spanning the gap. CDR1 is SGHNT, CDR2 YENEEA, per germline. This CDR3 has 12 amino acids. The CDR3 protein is CASSLGPGGQYF. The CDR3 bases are TGTGCCAGCAGCTTAGGACCAGGTGGGCAGTACTTC. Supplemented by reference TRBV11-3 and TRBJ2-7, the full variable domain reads EAGVVQSPRYKIIEKKQPVAFWCNPISGHNTLYWYLQNLGQGPELLIRYENEEAVDDSQLPKDRFSAERLKGVDSTLKIQPAELGDSAVYLCASSLGPGGQYFGPGTRLTVT.

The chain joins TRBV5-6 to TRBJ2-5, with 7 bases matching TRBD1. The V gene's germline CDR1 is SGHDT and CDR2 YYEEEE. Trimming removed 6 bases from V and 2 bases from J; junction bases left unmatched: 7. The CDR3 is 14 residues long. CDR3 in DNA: TGTGCCAGCAACCCGGACAGGAGACAAGAGACCCAGTACTTC. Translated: CASNPDRRQETQYF. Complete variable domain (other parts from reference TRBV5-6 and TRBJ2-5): DAGVTQSPTHLIKTRGQQVTLRCSPKSGHDTVSWYQQALGQGPQFIFQYYEEEERQRGNFPDRFSGHQFPNYSSELNVNALLLGDSALYLCASNPDRRQETQYFGPGTRLLVL.

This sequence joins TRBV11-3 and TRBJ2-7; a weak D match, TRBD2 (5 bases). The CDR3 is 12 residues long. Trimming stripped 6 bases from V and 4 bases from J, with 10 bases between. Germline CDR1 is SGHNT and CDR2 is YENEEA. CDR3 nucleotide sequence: TGTGCCAGCAGTCGGAGGAATTACGAGCAGTACTTC. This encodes CASSRRNYEQYF.

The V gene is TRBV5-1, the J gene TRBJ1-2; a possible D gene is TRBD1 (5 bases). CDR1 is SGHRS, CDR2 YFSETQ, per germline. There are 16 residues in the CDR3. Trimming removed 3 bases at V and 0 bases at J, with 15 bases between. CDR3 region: CASSSHLRTSNYGYTF. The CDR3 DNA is TGCGCCAGCAGCTCCCACCTCCGGACATCTAACTATGGCTACACCTTC.

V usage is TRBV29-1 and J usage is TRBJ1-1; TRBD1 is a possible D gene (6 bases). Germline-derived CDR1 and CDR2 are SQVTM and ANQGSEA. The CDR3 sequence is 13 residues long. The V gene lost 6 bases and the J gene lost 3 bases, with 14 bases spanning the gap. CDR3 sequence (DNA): TGCAGCGTGGTCAGGGGTAGAGACACTGAAGCTTTCTTT. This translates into CSVVRGRDTEAFF.

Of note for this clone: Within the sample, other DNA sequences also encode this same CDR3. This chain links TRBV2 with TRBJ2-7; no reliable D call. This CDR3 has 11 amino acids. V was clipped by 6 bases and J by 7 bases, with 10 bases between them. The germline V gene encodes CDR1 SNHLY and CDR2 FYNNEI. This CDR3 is CASRLVEEQYF. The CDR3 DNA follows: TGTGCCAGCAGACTGGTTGAGGAGCAGTACTTC.

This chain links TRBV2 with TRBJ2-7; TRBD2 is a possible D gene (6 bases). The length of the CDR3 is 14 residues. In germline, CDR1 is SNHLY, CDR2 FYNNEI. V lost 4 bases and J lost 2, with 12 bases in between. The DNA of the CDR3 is TGTGCCAGCAGTGTCGGGAGAGGCGCCTACGAGCAGTACTTC. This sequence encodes CASSVGRGAYEQYF.

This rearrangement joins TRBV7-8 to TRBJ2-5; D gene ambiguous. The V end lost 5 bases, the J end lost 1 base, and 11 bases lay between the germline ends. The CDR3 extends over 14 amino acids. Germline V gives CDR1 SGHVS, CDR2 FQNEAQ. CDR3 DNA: TGTGCCAGCAGCCCCGCCCCGGGCCAAGAGACCCAGTACTTC. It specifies CASSPAPGQETQYF.

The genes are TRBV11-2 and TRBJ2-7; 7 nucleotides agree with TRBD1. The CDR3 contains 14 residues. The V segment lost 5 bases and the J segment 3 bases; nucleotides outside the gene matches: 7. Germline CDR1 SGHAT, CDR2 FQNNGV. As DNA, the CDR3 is TGTGCCAGCAGCCCCGGGACAGTACTCTACGAGCAGTACTTC. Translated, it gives CASSPGTVLYEQYF. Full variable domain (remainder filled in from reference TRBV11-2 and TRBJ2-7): EAGVAQSPRYKIIEKRQSVAFWCNPISGHATLYWYQQILGQGPKLLIQFQNNGVVDDSQLPKDRFSAERLKGVDSTLKIQPAKLEDSAVYLCASSPGTVLYEQYFGPGTRLTVT.